Here is one TCR beta chain with its context. The CDR3 runs 15 residues. Germline values: CDR1 SGHTA, CDR2 FQGNSA. V lost 1 base, J lost 5 bases, and 14 bases lay in between. Seattle's cohort entered during active infection and was followed longitudinally. These data belong to a study of blood T cell repertoires in COVID-19. Study in general: The origin of the acute and convalescent COVID-19 samples was the United States, Italy and Spain. From T cells, B-cell-depleted T cells, or PBMCs came the material, which was cDNA or gDNA.

Authors' analysis steps: Reference gene primers were amplified, and this amplification served to estimate nucleated cell counts. Clones were sequenced by immunoSEQ multiplex PCR, and TCRdb holds only the in-frame ones, with some missing. The V and J calls and clone size are taken from that table; D and trimming were inferred from the DNA. The sample has 350,000 to 450,000 clones, around nine tenths seen once. The source of this sequence is a middle-aged woman with COVID-19, enrolled during active disease. This sequence joins TRBV7-2 and TRBJ2-5; D perhaps matches TRBD2 (5 bases). Source material: peripheral blood. The CDR3 region is CASSLEGVPLETQYF. Written as DNA, the CDR3 is TGTGCCAGCAGCTTAGAGGGAGTCCCGCTGGAGACCCAGTACTTC.